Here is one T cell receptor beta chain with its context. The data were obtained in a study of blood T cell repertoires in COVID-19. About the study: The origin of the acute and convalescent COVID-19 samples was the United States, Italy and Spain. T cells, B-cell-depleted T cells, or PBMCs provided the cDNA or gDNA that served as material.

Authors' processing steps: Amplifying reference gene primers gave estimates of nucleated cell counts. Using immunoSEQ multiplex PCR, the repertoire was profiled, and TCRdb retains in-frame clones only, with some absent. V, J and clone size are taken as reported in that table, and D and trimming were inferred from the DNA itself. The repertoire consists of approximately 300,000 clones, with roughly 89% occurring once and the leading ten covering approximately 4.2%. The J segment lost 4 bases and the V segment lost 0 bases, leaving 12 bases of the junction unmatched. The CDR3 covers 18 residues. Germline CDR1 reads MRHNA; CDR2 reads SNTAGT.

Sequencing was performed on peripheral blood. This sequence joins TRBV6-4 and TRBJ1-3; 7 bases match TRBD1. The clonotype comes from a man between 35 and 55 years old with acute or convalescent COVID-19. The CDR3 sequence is CASSDSKFNRGWGNTIYF. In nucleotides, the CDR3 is TGTGCCAGCAGTGACTCGAAATTTAACAGGGGTTGGGGAAACACCATATATTTT.